This T cell receptor (beta chain) was sequenced during a study of T cell responses to AZD1222 COVID-19 vaccine. Study-level background: Recipients boosted at about 4 weeks or about 12 weeks are pooled. Broader study findings: Among AZD1222 vaccinees, only six or seven were seropositive at baseline. Spike-spanning, vaccine-associated CD4 TCRs were dominant at 160-218 and 743-854. Clonal diversity may have been underestimated, and the donors were mostly white British, with more females than males.

The germline V gene encodes CDR1 PRHDT and CDR2 FYEKMQ (reference sequence). This CDR3 spans 11 amino acids. V was trimmed by 5 bases and J by 10 bases, leaving 9 bases between them. Data came from immunoSEQ multiplex PCR; TCRdb stores just in-frame clones and leaves some out. Found here are 120,000 or so clones, 87% of them singletons; the top ten hold roughly 1.5%. Regarding this clone: Its matching antigen is unknown.

Source: peripheral blood, taken on day 0 of AZD1222 vaccination. This receptor was obtained from an adult in good health. The chain combines TRBV13 with TRBJ2-1; perhaps TRBD1 as D (6 bases). The CDR3 protein is CASSQGGEQFF. The CDR3 DNA sequence: TGTGCCAGCAGCCAAGGGGGAGAGCAGTTCTTC.